Below, one T cell receptor (beta chain) is given with its context. The data were taken from a study of control samples from healthy donors and cancer patients. Using immunoSEQ multiplex PCR, the repertoire was profiled, and TCRdb retains in-frame clones only, with some absent. The sample shows around 100,000 clones, approximately 92% of them seen only once. Sequencing was performed on blood. The sequence was collected from a human donor in good health. The donor label of this sample is uncertain.

The DNA for the CDR3 is TGTGCCAGCTCAACGGAAGGTCAAGGGAACTATGGCTACACCTTC. It translates to CASSTEGQGNYGYTF. This chain uses TRBV18 with TRBJ1-2; no clear D. Germline V lookup: CDR1 KGHSH, CDR2 LQKENI. The CDR3 extends over 15 amino acids. The ends were cut back, 5 bases at V and 2 bases at J, with 15 bases in the middle.